This is a list of T cell receptor beta chains from one sample in a study of regulatory T cells in long-lasting Graves disease. TCRdb used MiXCR to reprocess the multiplex PCR reads, holding one entry per CDR3 protein. Of roughly 400,000 distinct CDR3 sequences detected, around 21% appear once; the ten largest clones hold less than 25%. The sequenced sample was peripheral blood mononuclear cells (PBMCs), obtained when the disease was refractory, from a patient treated with antithyroid drugs. Receptors originate from a female donor with Graves disease. Both conserved end residues are part of each CDR3. The order of the fields is clone size, V gene, J gene, D gene, CDR3 DNA, CDR3 protein. The D gene is left open where the match is weak. Some rows mark clone size as missing; the rest say once, few, many or name a class of expanded clone.

abundance: many
v_gene: TRBV28
j_gene: TRBJ1-4
d_gene: NA
CDR3nt: TGTGCCAGCAGTACACACGCAACTAATGAAAAACTGTTTTTT
CDR3aa: CASSTHATNEKLFF

abundance: few
v_gene: TRBV12-3/TRBV12-4
j_gene: TRBJ2-5
d_gene: NA
CDR3nt: TGTGCCTCTGCTACCGCTCAAGAGACCCAGTACTTC
CDR3aa: CASATAQETQYF

abundance: many
v_gene: TRBV10-3
j_gene: TRBJ2-7
d_gene: NA
CDR3nt: TGTGCCATCAGTGAAAGACCTCCGGGGCCTTACGAGCAGTACTTC
CDR3aa: CAISERPPGPYEQYF

abundance: NA
v_gene: TRBV6-1
j_gene: TRBJ1-1
d_gene: NA
CDR3nt: TGTGCCAGCAGACGACAACCCATGGACAGTGAAGCTTTCTTT
CDR3aa: CASRRQPMDSEAFF

abundance: few
v_gene: TRBV15
j_gene: TRBJ2-5
d_gene: NA
CDR3nt: TGTGCCACCAGCAGGGAGTACAGAGGGGAGACCCAGTACTTC
CDR3aa: CATSREYRGETQYF

abundance: many
v_gene: TRBV28
j_gene: TRBJ1-1
d_gene: NA
CDR3nt: TGTGCCAGCAGGTACGAAGGGGATGAAGGGAACACTGAAGCTTTCTTT
CDR3aa: CASRYEGDEGNTEAFF

abundance: many
v_gene: TRBV7-2
j_gene: TRBJ1-5
d_gene: NA
CDR3nt: TGTGCCAGCAGCTTAATTGACAATCAGCCCCAGCATTTT
CDR3aa: CASSLIDNQPQHF

abundance: NA
v_gene: TRBV7-2
j_gene: TRBJ2-7
d_gene: TRBD2
CDR3nt: TGTGCCAGCAGCTTAGAGAGCGGGATTGTTTCGGTCGAGCAGTACTTC
CDR3aa: CASSLESGIVSVEQYF

abundance: many
v_gene: TRBV4-3
j_gene: TRBJ1-4
d_gene: NA
CDR3nt: TGCGCCAGCAGCCCGGACAGTAACAATGAAAAACTGTTTTTT
CDR3aa: CASSPDSNNEKLFF

abundance: NA
v_gene: TRBV20-1
j_gene: TRBJ2-7
d_gene: NA
CDR3nt: TGCAGTGCTAGAGATTCTCAGGGCTTGAGGTACGAGCAGTACTTC
CDR3aa: CSARDSQGLRYEQYF

abundance: few
v_gene: TRBV12-3/TRBV12-4
j_gene: TRBJ2-7
d_gene: NA
CDR3nt: TGTGCCAGCAGGTTAGGGGGGGTTAGCTACGGGCAGTACTTC
CDR3aa: CASRLGGVSYGQYF

abundance: NA
v_gene: TRBV6-2/TRBV6-3
j_gene: TRBJ2-7
d_gene: TRBD1
CDR3nt: TGTGCCAGCAGTTACGACAGGGGGAGGTACGAGCAGTACTTC
CDR3aa: CASSYDRGRYEQYF

abundance: few
v_gene: TRBV4-1
j_gene: TRBJ1-6
d_gene: NA
CDR3nt: TGCGCCAGCAGCCAAGAGGGGATAGGGTCAAGTTCACCCCTCCACTTT
CDR3aa: CASSQEGIGSSSPLHF

abundance: many
v_gene: TRBV20-1
j_gene: TRBJ2-7
d_gene: NA
CDR3nt: TGCAGTGCTTCCAGGTCCGGGTACCACGAGCAGTACTTC
CDR3aa: CSASRSGYHEQYF

abundance: many
v_gene: TRBV27
j_gene: TRBJ2-6
d_gene: TRBD2
CDR3nt: TGTGCCAGCAGTTTACAAGGAGGGAGGGCTGGGGCCAACGTCCTGACTTTC
CDR3aa: CASSLQGGRAGANVLTF

abundance: few
v_gene: TRBV28
j_gene: TRBJ2-7
d_gene: NA
CDR3nt: TGTGCCAGCAGCTTGGGGACCGATTTTTACGAGCAGTACTTC
CDR3aa: CASSLGTDFYEQYF

abundance: few
v_gene: TRBV20-1
j_gene: TRBJ2-7
d_gene: NA
CDR3nt: TGCAGTGTTATAAGGAGGGACAGTCAGCCGTGGGACGAGCAGTACTTC
CDR3aa: CSVIRRDSQPWDEQYF

abundance: NA
v_gene: TRBV18
j_gene: TRBJ2-4
d_gene: NA
CDR3nt: TGTGCCAGCTCACCACAGGGGGATGTCGCCAAAAACATTCAGTACTTC
CDR3aa: CASSPQGDVAKNIQYF

abundance: NA
v_gene: TRBV5-5
j_gene: TRBJ2-7
d_gene: TRBD2
CDR3nt: TGTGCCAGCAGCTTGTTGCGGGAGGACTCCTACGAGCAGTACTTC
CDR3aa: CASSLLREDSYEQYF

abundance: many
v_gene: TRBV12-3/TRBV12-4
j_gene: TRBJ2-4
d_gene: NA
CDR3nt: TGTGCCAGCAGTTCCCAGGCAGCCAAAAACATTCAGTACTTC
CDR3aa: CASSSQAAKNIQYF

abundance: NA
v_gene: TRBV27
j_gene: TRBJ1-6
d_gene: NA
CDR3nt: TGTGCCAGCAGTTTATTTGGGGGAAAGAGCTCCTATAATTCACCCCTCCACTTT
CDR3aa: CASSLFGGKSSYNSPLHF

abundance: NA
v_gene: TRBV19
j_gene: TRBJ2-7
d_gene: TRBD2
CDR3nt: TGTGCCACCTCTGCGACTAGCGGATCCTACGAGCAGTACTTC
CDR3aa: CATSATSGSYEQYF

abundance: few
v_gene: TRBV20-1
j_gene: TRBJ2-5
d_gene: TRBD1
CDR3nt: TGCAGTGCTAGAGACGGGACAGGGGCGGAGACCCAGTACTTC
CDR3aa: CSARDGTGAETQYF

abundance: few
v_gene: TRBV7-2
j_gene: TRBJ2-7
d_gene: NA
CDR3nt: TGTGCCAGCAGCTTAATCTTTACTACCTACGAGCAGTACTTC
CDR3aa: CASSLIFTTYEQYF

abundance: many
v_gene: TRBV7-2
j_gene: TRBJ1-1
d_gene: NA
CDR3nt: TGTGCCAGCAGCCCCCGAGGGGGTTGGGGCACTGAAGCTTTCTTT
CDR3aa: CASSPRGGWGTEAFF

abundance: NA
v_gene: TRBV28
j_gene: TRBJ2-7
d_gene: TRBD2
CDR3nt: TGTGCCAGCAGTCTTCAGCTAGCGGACTACGAGCAGTACTTC
CDR3aa: CASSLQLADYEQYF

abundance: NA
v_gene: TRBV7-3
j_gene: TRBJ1-6
d_gene: NA
CDR3nt: TGTGCCAGCAGCCGAGAACAGGGTTGGAATTCACCCCTCCACTTT
CDR3aa: CASSREQGWNSPLHF

abundance: NA
v_gene: TRBV11-2
j_gene: TRBJ2-6
d_gene: NA
CDR3nt: TGTGTCAGCAGCATCTGGTCTGGGGCCAACGTCCTGACTTTC
CDR3aa: CVSSIWSGANVLTF

abundance: NA
v_gene: TRBV9
j_gene: TRBJ2-1
d_gene: TRBD2
CDR3nt: TGTGCCAGCAGCGTATCCGCCGGGGGGGGTGGGGAGCAGTTCTTC
CDR3aa: CASSVSAGGGGEQFF

abundance: few
v_gene: TRBV24-1
j_gene: TRBJ2-5
d_gene: NA
CDR3nt: TGTGCCACCAGTGACTTTTTGAGCGGGCAAAAAGAGACCCAGTACTTC
CDR3aa: CATSDFLSGQKETQYF

abundance: NA
v_gene: TRBV25-1
j_gene: TRBJ2-5
d_gene: NA
CDR3nt: TGTGCCAGCAGTGAAGCGGGACAATCTCAAGAGACCCAGTGCTTC
CDR3aa: CASSEAGQSQETQCF

abundance: NA
v_gene: TRBV3-1
j_gene: TRBJ1-2
d_gene: NA
CDR3nt: TGTGCCAGCAGCCAAGACTGGACTAACTATGGCTACGCCTTC
CDR3aa: CASSQDWTNYGYAF

abundance: many
v_gene: TRBV7-9
j_gene: TRBJ2-5
d_gene: NA
CDR3nt: TGTGCCAGCAGTCGCCCTGGGGGTCAAGAGACCCAGTACTTC
CDR3aa: CASSRPGGQETQYF

abundance: NA
v_gene: TRBV19
j_gene: TRBJ1-6
d_gene: NA
CDR3nt: TGTGCCAGTAGTATAAGGATGTCCTATAATTCACCCCTCCACTTT
CDR3aa: CASSIRMSYNSPLHF

abundance: many
v_gene: TRBV7-2
j_gene: TRBJ2-5
d_gene: NA
CDR3nt: TGTGCCAGCAGGGCCTTTGGCCTCGGGACCCAGTACTTC
CDR3aa: CASRAFGLGTQYF

abundance: NA
v_gene: TRBV13
j_gene: TRBJ2-1
d_gene: TRBD2
CDR3nt: TGTGCCAGCAGCTTAGTTTCGGCTAGCGGGAACTCCTACAATGAGCAGTTCTTC
CDR3aa: CASSLVSASGNSYNEQFF

abundance: NA
v_gene: TRBV20-1
j_gene: TRBJ2-7
d_gene: TRBD1
CDR3nt: TGCAGTGCAACCCGGGACAGGGGATACGAGCAGTACTTC
CDR3aa: CSATRDRGYEQYF

abundance: few
v_gene: TRBV19
j_gene: TRBJ1-5
d_gene: TRBD1
CDR3nt: TGTGCCAGTAGTCCCCCTCTGACAGGGAAAGGCAATCAGCCCCAGCATTTT
CDR3aa: CASSPPLTGKGNQPQHF

abundance: many
v_gene: TRBV6-1
j_gene: TRBJ2-7
d_gene: TRBD2
CDR3nt: TGTGCCAGCAGGGGGCCGGGACTAGACTCCTACGAGCAGTACTTC
CDR3aa: CASRGPGLDSYEQYF

abundance: NA
v_gene: TRBV19
j_gene: TRBJ1-1
d_gene: TRBD1
CDR3nt: TGTGCCAGTACTTTGGGACAGGCGAACACTGAAGCTTTCTTT
CDR3aa: CASTLGQANTEAFF

abundance: many
v_gene: TRBV7-2
j_gene: TRBJ2-7
d_gene: TRBD2
CDR3nt: TGTGCCAGCAGACTCGGGACTAGCGTTCCCGAGCAGTACTTC
CDR3aa: CASRLGTSVPEQYF